The 25 T cell receptor beta chains given below trace back to one sample, sequenced in a study of blood T cell repertoires in COVID-19 (dated by TCRdb to 2018 to 2020). Libraries were built with the immunoSEQ multiplex PCR assay. Imported from immuneACCESS, the table was reduced by TCRdb to in-frame sequences with V and J called. These copies leave out some clones; in studies compared against another copy, an unresolved V gene accounts for under half, and the cause of the remainder is not known. The sample table lists 270,000 or so clones, approximately 80% of them with a count of one. About 9.1% of the sample belongs to the ten largest clones. The sequencing input was peripheral blood. These receptors came from a human donor in a cohort sampled during active COVID-19.

The chain employs TRBV6-5 and TRBJ1-1; perhaps TRBD1 as D (6 bases). The CDR3 is 15 amino acids. CDR1 and CDR2 from the germline V gene are MNHEY and SVGAGI. V was cut by 4 bases and J by 6 bases, with 18 bases left in between. CDR3 residues: CASSSHRVGRPEAFF. In DNA form, the CDR3 reads TGTGCCAGCAGTTCTCACAGGGTTGGGCGGCCTGAAGCTTTCTTT.

CDR3 region: CASSPRVQGASPLHF. CDR3 coding DNA: TGTGCCAGCAGCCCTAGAGTACAGGGGGCTTCACCCCTCCACTTT. This chain joins TRBV7-8 and TRBJ1-6; 9 bases map to TRBD1. V was clipped by 5 bases and J by 9 bases; unmatched bases: 8. Germline CDR1 SGHVS, CDR2 FQNEAQ. This CDR3 comprises 15 residues. Complete variable domain (other parts from reference TRBV7-8 and TRBJ1-6): GAGVSQSPRYKVAKRGQDVALRCDPISGHVSLFWYQQALGQGPEFLTYFQNEAQLDKSGLPSDRFFAERPEGSVSTLKIQRTQQEDSAVYLCASSPRVQGASPLHFGNGTRLTVT.

The count of this clone is one. The rearrangement uses TRBV3-1 (or the pseudogene TRBV3-2) and TRBJ2-4; maybe TRBD2 (6 bases). This CDR3 has 16 amino acids. Germline V gene sequence: CDR1 LGHDT, CDR2 YNNKEL (reference sequence). Trimming took 4 bases from V and 2 from J, leaving 15 bases between them. The DNA for the CDR3 is TGTGCCAGCAGCCTGGGACTCCCCGAGACCAAAAACATTCAGTACTTC. Translated: CASSLGLPETKNIQYF.

CDR3 region: CASSLGGSEGYTF. In nucleotides, the CDR3 is TGCGCCAGCAGCTTGGGAGGGTCTGAAGGCTACACCTTC. The chain carries TRBV5-1 and TRBJ1-2; D is unresolved. The germline gives CDR1 SGHRS, CDR2 YFSETQ. Trimming left V 0 bases short and J 8 bases short, with 11 bases between. The CDR3 is 13 amino acids.

The V gene is TRBV29-1, the J gene TRBJ1-2, with D possibly matching TRBD1 (6 bases). This CDR3 is 13 amino acids long. The germline V gene encodes CDR1 SQVTM and CDR2 ANQGSEA. V was clipped by 6 bases and J by 4 bases, with 15 bases between them. CDR3 DNA sequence: TGCAGCGTATCTCTGGGGGCGGGCTATGGCTACACCTTC. This codes for CSVSLGAGYGYTF.

This chain joins TRBV18 and TRBJ2-1; 9 nucleotides align to TRBD1. The V gene's germline CDR1 is KGHSH and CDR2 LQKENI. The V gene end was trimmed by 3 bases and the J gene end by 5 bases; junction bases not matched to a gene: 8. This CDR3 comprises 16 residues. CDR3 protein: CASSPPGQGGDNEQFF. CDR3 bases: TGTGCCAGCTCACCCCCGGGACAGGGCGGCGACAATGAGCAGTTCTTC.

The chain employs TRBV6-1 and TRBJ2-1, with 9 bases aligning to TRBD1. The junction had 7 bases not matched to a gene; V was cut back by 1 base and J by 3 bases. The CDR3 is 17 amino acids. Germline CDR1 is MNHNS and CDR2 is SASEGT. CDR3 nucleotide sequence: TGTGCCAGCAGTGAAGTCGGGACAGGGCTTCTCTACAATGAGCAGTTCTTC. Its protein is CASSEVGTGLLYNEQFF.

This clone appeared once. The chain uses TRBV24-1 and TRBJ2-3; D is possibly TRBD1 (6 bases). V was trimmed by 5 bases and J by 0 bases, leaving 11 bases between them. Per germline, CDR1 KGHDR and CDR2 SFDVKD. The CDR3 length is 15 residues. The CDR3 DNA follows: TGTGCCACCAGTGGGACAGAAACTAGCACAGATACGCAGTATTTT. It codes for CATSGTETSTDTQYF.

This chain uses TRBV7-6 with TRBJ1-1; 7 bases line up with TRBD1. Germline trimming cut 2 bases from V and 5 bases from J; bases unmatched to any gene: 5. CDR1 is SGHVS, CDR2 FNYEAQ, per germline. The CDR3 consists of 14 residues. This CDR3 reads CASSLRGQKTEAFF. The CDR3 bases are TGTGCCAGCAGCTTACGGGGACAGAAGACTGAAGCTTTCTTT.

This clone was detected once. The chain is built from TRBV21-1 and TRBJ2-5; TRBD2 is the table's D call, not checked against the DNA. TRBV21-1 is a listed pseudogene. The CDR3 spans 17 residues. CDR3 protein: CASSIRTSGGDQETQYF. CDR3 nucleotide sequence: TGTGCCAGCAGCATACGGACTAGCGGGGGAGACCAAGAGACCCAGTACTTC.

For the CDR3, the DNA is TGTGCCAGCAGCGCCCGCGGGGCCTACAATGAGCAGTTCTTC. Amino acid sequence: CASSARGAYNEQFF. The V gene is TRBV9, the J gene TRBJ2-1; the D gene is possibly TRBD2 (6 bases). The CDR3 loop spans 14 amino acids. V was trimmed by 3 bases and J by 2 bases, leaving 9 bases between them. The germline V gene encodes CDR1 SGDLS and CDR2 YYNGEE.

The chain is built from TRBV5-1 and TRBJ2-7, with a weak D call TRBD1 (5 bases). V dropped 3 bases and J dropped 4 bases, with 8 bases sitting between them. This CDR3 is 12 amino acids long. CDR1 and CDR2 from the germline V gene are SGHRS and YFSETQ. The CDR3 DNA sequence: TGCGCCAGCAGCTCCCAGGGTTACGAGCAGTACTTC. It translates to CASSSQGYEQYF.

The rearrangement links TRBV11-2 to TRBJ2-3; 8 bases fit TRBD2. V shed 6 bases, J shed 6 bases, and the junction held 14 bases outside the gene matches. This CDR3 spans 16 amino acids. CDR1 is SGHAT and CDR2 is FQNNGV in the germline V gene. CDR3 amino acids: CASSSRGLAGIDTQYF. The DNA for the CDR3 is TGTGCCAGCAGTTCGCGGGGTCTAGCGGGTATTGATACGCAGTATTTT.

J is TRBJ1-1 and V is TRBV6-5; tentative D call: TRBD1 (5 bases). CDR3 length: 15 amino acids. The germline CDR1 and CDR2 sequences are MNHEY and SVGAGI. V lost 8 bases, J lost 4 bases, and 20 bases lay in between. For the CDR3, the DNA is TGTGCCAGCCAAAATAGGGACGGGGGAGGCACTGAAGCTTTCTTT. Its translation is CASQNRDGGGTEAFF.

The chain employs TRBV9 and TRBJ2-6; TRBD2 aligns across 10 bases. The CDR3 length is 18 residues. The trim removed 7 bases at V and 2 bases at J, leaving 12 bases unmatched. The germline V gene has CDR1 SGDLS and CDR2 YYNGEE. The CDR3 spells CASGRSLAGEAGANVLTF. For the CDR3, the DNA is TGTGCCAGCGGAAGGAGTCTAGCGGGAGAGGCTGGGGCCAACGTCCTGACTTTC.

The genes are TRBV24-1 and TRBJ2-5, with 7 bases aligning to TRBD1. The V gene end was trimmed by 4 bases and the J gene end by 3 bases; junction bases not matched to a gene: 13. Germline V lookup: CDR1 KGHDR, CDR2 SFDVKD. This CDR3 contains 17 residues. CDR3 DNA: TGTGCCACCAGTGAGGGACGTGGGACAGTGTCGGAAGAGACCCAGTACTTC. It codes for CATSEGRGTVSEETQYF.

The V call is TRBV11-3, the J call TRBJ2-2; D is unresolved. The CDR3 extends over 13 amino acids. In germline, CDR1 is SGHNT, CDR2 YENEEA. V was shortened by 5 bases and J by 4 bases, with 8 bases between the two germline ends. CDR3 protein: CASSPLVTGELFF. The CDR3 coding sequence is TGTGCCAGCAGCCCTCTAGTCACCGGGGAGCTGTTTTTT.

The chain is built from TRBV18 and TRBJ1-1; the D is unclear. The CDR3 has 14 amino acids. V was cut by 6 bases and J by 0 bases, with 11 bases left in between. The germline gives CDR1 KGHSH, CDR2 LQKENI. As DNA, the CDR3 is TGTGCCAGCTCTACGAGGTCGGTGAACACTGAAGCTTTCTTT. Translating it yields CASSTRSVNTEAFF.

The J gene is TRBJ1-2, the V gene TRBV4-2, with D perhaps TRBD1 (5 bases). The V gene lost 0 bases and the J gene lost 5 bases, with 10 bases spanning the gap. Germline-derived CDR1 and CDR2 are LGHNA and YNFKEQ. This CDR3 region has 14 residues. As DNA, the CDR3 is TGTGCCAGCAGCCAAGATTCCCAGGGATATGGCTACACCTTC. Protein sequence: CASSQDSQGYGYTF.

The chain is built from TRBV6-5 and TRBJ2-5; D not certain. This CDR3 has 16 residues. In germline, CDR1 is MNHEY, CDR2 SVGAGI. The V end was cut by 0 bases, the J end by 5 bases, with 16 bases between. This chain's CDR3 is CASSYSSLLDRETQYF. The CDR3 DNA follows: TGTGCCAGCAGTTACTCCTCCCTACTCGATCGGGAGACCCAGTACTTC.

This clone was observed a few times. The V gene is TRBV13, the J gene TRBJ2-7, with 7 bases aligning to TRBD2. This CDR3 contains 18 residues. J gave up 2 bases and V 0 bases, and 13 bases lay outside the gene matches. Germline V lookup: CDR1 PRHDT, CDR2 FYEKMQ (reference sequence). CDR3 in DNA: TGTGCCAGCAGCTTAGGATTTCGGGGGAGGGCCGACGCCTACGAGCAGTACTTC. Translated: CASSLGFRGRADAYEQYF. Together with reference TRBV13 and TRBJ2-7, the CDR3 gives the full variable domain: AAGVIQSPRHLIKEKRETATLKCYPIPRHDTVYWYQQGPGQDPQFLISFYEKMQSDKGSIPDRFSAQQFSDYHSELNMSSLELGDSALYFCASSLGFRGRADAYEQYFGPGTRLTVT.

The rearrangement uses TRBV29-1 and TRBJ2-3; TRBD1 matches at 7 bases. V gave up 5 bases and J gave up 2 bases; unmatched junction bases: 7. Germline assignment: CDR1 SQVTM and CDR2 ANQGSEA. The CDR3 length is 14 residues. In nucleotides, the CDR3 is TGCAGCGTTCCGACCGGGACAGTCACAGATACGCAGTATTTT. It translates to CSVPTGTVTDTQYF.

This chain connects TRBV6-1 to TRBJ2-7; D might be TRBD2 (6 bases). The V and J ends lost 6 bases and 0 bases respectively, with 15 bases between them. The CDR3 spans 15 residues. Germline values: CDR1 MNHNS, CDR2 SASEGT. The CDR3 DNA sequence: TGTGCCAGCAGCCAGAGTCCGACTAGCTCCTACGAGCAGTACTTC. It is translated as CASSQSPTSSYEQYF.

The rearrangement joins TRBV11-2 to TRBJ2-7; a weak D match, TRBD1 (5 bases). Germline lookup yields CDR1 SGHAT and CDR2 FQNNGV. This CDR3 has 14 residues. V was pared by 5 bases and J by 4 bases, with 15 bases between. The CDR3 reads CASSPDRDRYEQYF. DNA for the CDR3: TGTGCCAGCAGCCCCGACCGAGACAGATACGAGCAGTACTTC.

The CDR3 DNA sequence: TGTGCCAGCAGTGACTCAGGGGCGGCAGGGCGCGGCTCTGGAAACACCATATATTTT. Its translation: CASSDSGAAGRGSGNTIYF. The chain joins TRBV6-4 to TRBJ1-3, with D possibly being TRBD1 (5 bases). The CDR3 runs to 19 residues. Trimming removed 0 bases from V and 0 bases from J, with 18 bases in between. From germline, CDR1 is MRHNA and CDR2 SNTAGT.